This T cell receptor beta chain stems from a study of blood T cells in healthy people across ages. General study findings and limits: Among T cells, TCR beta diversity per million cells dropped roughly linearly as age rose. Using unsorted PBMCs precluded a conclusive naive versus antigen-experienced comparison.

Trimming took 6 bases from V and 6 from J, leaving 18 bases between them. The CDR3 length is 13 residues. The germline V gene encodes CDR1 SQVTM and CDR2 ANQGSEA. Combining a sample-barcoded 5' primer with a J-beta primer mix, a second PCR ran for about 6 to 11 cycles. Unique molecular identifiers of 12 random nucleotides labeled each cDNA. MiXCR, applied by TCRdb to the 5' RACE reads, yields one record per CDR3 protein. This sample yields 1.5 million to 2 million distinct CDR3 sequences, of which just under 50% are seen a single time; approximately 2% belongs to the top ten. In terms of origin and age, donors were healthy Caucasian individuals from Russia aged 6 to 90. As to this clonotype: The antigen is unknown.

This sequence was found in a woman in her 40s in good health. The J gene is TRBJ2-7, the V gene TRBV29-1; D may be TRBD1 (5 bases). The sample was blood. CDR3 coding DNA: TGCAGCGTCGAAAGGGGCACAGGCCGCGAGCAGTACTTC. Protein sequence: CSVERGTGREQYF.